A selection of T cell receptor beta chains follows, all from one sample in a study of T cell clonotyping in hematopoietic cell transplantation. Some clones are missing from TCRdb's copy, which holds only in-frame ones; the method was immunoSEQ multiplex PCR. The data show over 35,000 clones, around nine tenths seen once. Sequenced sample: peripheral blood mononuclear cells. The receptor set was obtained from a woman in her thirties or forties in good health. Some clones in this sample may be carry-over from other donors' samples. CDR3s include the opening cysteine and the closing phenylalanine or tryptophan. Each record gives: CDR3 protein, CDR3 DNA, clone size, V gene, D gene, J gene. D genes are given only for firm matches. Not every row has a clone size; where given, it reads once, few, many or a size class.

CASSLGRNEKLFF	TGTGCCAGCAGCTTGGGTCGGAATGAAAAACTGTTTTTT	NA	TRBV7-8	NA	TRBJ1-4
CASSNAGTGKNYGYTF	TGTGCCAGCAGCAACGCCGGGACAGGGAAGAACTATGGCTACACCTTC	NA	TRBV7-9	TRBD1	TRBJ1-2
CSVEQGRSEAFF	TGCAGCGTTGAACAGGGACGAAGTGAAGCTTTCTTT	NA	TRBV29-1	NA	TRBJ1-1
CASSQYIRNTIYF	TGCGCCAGCAGCCAATACATACGAAACACCATATATTTT	NA	TRBV4-1	NA	TRBJ1-3
CASARTRNNEQFF	TGCGCCAGCGCCAGGACTCGGAACAATGAGCAGTTCTTC	NA	TRBV4-1	NA	TRBJ2-1
CASRGQGRQNEQYF	TGTGCCAGCAGGGGACAGGGGAGGCAGAACGAGCAGTACTTC	NA	TRBV28	TRBD1	TRBJ2-7
CASSGQGALEYF	TGTGCCAGCAGCGGACAGGGGGCTCTTGAGTACTTC	NA	TRBV2	TRBD1	TRBJ2-7
CASSQLGNTEAFF	TGTGCCAGCAGTCAATTGGGGAACACTGAAGCTTTCTTT	NA	TRBV28	NA	TRBJ1-1
CASSPTGGPYGYTF	TGTGCCAGCAGCCCCACAGGGGGTCCCTATGGCTACACCTTC	NA	TRBV5-4	TRBD1	TRBJ1-2
CASSLLGGGQPQHF	TGCGCCAGCAGCTTGTTGGGAGGAGGTCAGCCCCAGCATTTT	NA	TRBV5-1	NA	TRBJ1-5
CASSELGGRAQYF	TGTGCCAGCAGTGAACTGGGGGGTCGTGCCCAGTACTTC	NA	TRBV25-1	NA	TRBJ2-5
CASGFQPGTQALYEQYF	TGCGCCAGCGGTTTTCAACCGGGGACTCAGGCCCTCTACGAGCAGTACTTC	NA	TRBV5-1	NA	TRBJ2-7
CASSARQGGNYGYTF	TGTGCCAGCAGCGCGAGACAGGGAGGGAACTATGGCTACACCTTC	NA	TRBV7-2	TRBD1	TRBJ1-2
CASSLVGQGFYEQYF	TGTGCCAGCAGCTTAGTAGGACAGGGCTTTTACGAGCAGTACTTC	NA	TRBV7-2	TRBD1	TRBJ2-7
CASSEDGQGRGYTF	TGTGCCAGCAGTGAAGACGGCCAGGGACGTGGCTACACCTTC	NA	TRBV2	NA	TRBJ1-2
CAWSVLTSGRGYEQYF	TGTGCCTGGAGTGTACTTACTAGCGGGAGGGGGTACGAGCAGTACTTC	once	TRBV30	TRBD2	TRBJ2-7
CASSAGTSGTGEQFF	TGTGCCAGCAGCGCTGGGACTAGCGGGACGGGGGAGCAGTTCTTC	few	TRBV9	TRBD2	TRBJ2-1
CASSLGTSGPYTDTQYF	TGCGCCAGCAGCTTGGGGACTAGCGGGCCATACACAGATACGCAGTATTTT	NA	TRBV5-1	TRBD2	TRBJ2-3
CASSQEERTEGPYEQYF	TGTGCCAGCAGCCAGGAAGAGAGGACAGAGGGCCCCTACGAGCAGTACTTC	NA	TRBV4-2	NA	TRBJ2-7
CAWSDRGNEQFF	TGTGCCTGGAGTGACAGAGGCAATGAGCAGTTCTTC	NA	TRBV30	NA	TRBJ2-1
CASIQDSANTGELFF	TGTGCCAGCATCCAGGACTCCGCGAACACCGGGGAGCTGTTTTTT	NA	TRBV6-6	NA	TRBJ2-2
CASSLRGHGEQYF	TGTGCCAGCAGTTTAAGGGGACATGGCGAGCAGTACTTC	NA	TRBV27	NA	TRBJ2-7
CASSLPTGSVRETQYF	TGCGCCAGCAGCCTCCCGACAGGGTCGGTAAGAGAGACCCAGTACTTC	NA	TRBV5-1	TRBD1	TRBJ2-5
CASSFNWDYEQYF	TGCGCCAGCAGCTTTAACTGGGACTACGAGCAGTACTTC	NA	TRBV5-1	NA	TRBJ2-7
CASSLSRAVSTQHF	TGTGCCAGCAGTTTGTCCAGGGCCGTCTCGACCCAGCATTTT	NA	TRBV28	NA	TRBJ1-5
CASSRAGGYTDTQYF	TGTGCCAGCAGCAGGGCGGGGGGCTACACAGATACGCAGTATTTT	NA	TRBV7-8	TRBD2	TRBJ2-3
CASSQDITQYF	TGTGCCAGCAGCCAAGATATCACGCAGTATTTT	NA	TRBV14	NA	TRBJ2-3
CASSLGVAGASYEQYF	TGTGCCAGCAGCTTGGGGGTAGCGGGAGCTAGCTACGAGCAGTACTTC	NA	TRBV5-4	TRBD2	TRBJ2-7
CASTGRRYEQYF	TGTGCCAGCACCGGGAGGAGGTACGAGCAGTACTTC	NA	TRBV28	TRBD2	TRBJ2-7
CASSPVRVGKLFF	TGCGCCAGCAGCCCGGTCCGTGTCGGAAAACTGTTTTTT	few	TRBV10-1	NA	TRBJ1-4
CATSGAVNTGELFF	TGTGCCACTAGCGGGGCGGTAAACACCGGGGAGCTGTTTTTT	NA	TRBV9	TRBD2	TRBJ2-2
CASSLKGQGNTEAFF	TGTGCCAGCAGCTTAAAGGGACAGGGGAACACTGAAGCTTTCTTT	NA	TRBV7-2	TRBD1	TRBJ1-1
CACSGSGNEQFF	TGTGCCTGTAGCGGGAGCGGCAATGAGCAGTTCTTC	NA	TRBV30	TRBD2	TRBJ2-1
CASSTLQTASYEQYF	TGTGCCAGTAGTACTCTACAGACAGCTTCCTACGAGCAGTACTTC	NA	TRBV19	NA	TRBJ2-7
CASSVGTSGFPDTQYF	TGTGCCAGCAGCGTAGGGACTAGCGGGTTCCCAGATACGCAGTATTTT	NA	TRBV9	TRBD2	TRBJ2-3
CATRRGINTGELFF	TGTGCCACCCGCCGGGGGATAAACACCGGGGAGCTGTTTTTT	NA	TRBV6-5	NA	TRBJ2-2
CASRTTQGNYGYTF	TGTGCCAGTAGGACCACACAGGGGAACTATGGCTACACCTTC	NA	TRBV19	TRBD1	TRBJ1-2
CASSYSRGQPQHF	TGTGCCAGCAGTTACTCGAGGGGCCAGCCCCAGCATTTT	NA	TRBV6-5	NA	TRBJ1-5
CASSLSNRAEQYF	TGTGCCAGCAGCTTGTCAAATCGAGCGGAGCAGTACTTC	NA	TRBV11-1	NA	TRBJ2-7
CAWSFPLSGNTIYF	TGTGCCTGGAGTTTCCCCCTATCTGGAAACACCATATATTTT	NA	TRBV30	NA	TRBJ1-3
CASSPPGTGELFF	TGTGCCAGCAGCCCCCCAGGGACCGGGGAGCTGTTTTTT	NA	TRBV28	NA	TRBJ2-2